A selection of T cell receptor beta chains follows, all from one sample in a study of blood T cell repertoires in COVID-19. TCRdb's table, derived via immunoSEQ multiplex PCR, lists solely in-frame clones and lacks some. The table has 130,000 to 150,000 clones, 70% to 90% seen once. The sequenced material came from peripheral blood. The receptors here all came from a woman aged 35 to 49 with active or convalescent COVID-19. Both conserved end residues are part of each CDR3. The D gene is left open where the match is weak. The size entry is marked missing in some rows and otherwise reads once, few, many or a size class.

TGTGCCAGCAGTTTAAGGGACAGAAATCAGCCCCAGCATTTT	CASSLRDRNQPQHF	-	TRBV27	TRBD1	TRBJ1-5
TGCAGCGTTGGAAAGGGAGTGAATCAGCCCCAGCATTTT	CSVGKGVNQPQHF	-	TRBV29-1	-	TRBJ1-5
TGCAGCGTTGAAGAGTTCGGGACAGGGGACCACAATGAGCAGTTCTTC	CSVEEFGTGDHNEQFF	-	TRBV29-1	TRBD1	TRBJ2-1
TGTGCCAGCAGCTTAGCTGGCGGGTCTACCTACGAGCAGTACTTC	CASSLAGGSTYEQYF	-	TRBV7-2	-	TRBJ2-7
TGTGCCAGCAGCTTACGAGCGAGGGGCACAGATACGCAGTATTTT	CASSLRARGTDTQYF	few	TRBV7-2	-	TRBJ2-3
TGTGCCAGCAGTTACCTTGGGGGGACGAACACTGAAGCTTTCTTT	CASSYLGGTNTEAFF	once	TRBV6-5	-	TRBJ1-1
TGCGCCAGCAGCCATGGGGGGGGCGAGCAGTACTTC	CASSHGGGEQYF	-	TRBV4-1	TRBD2	TRBJ2-7
TGTGCCAGCAGTCCTAGCGGGGGGGCCTACAATGAGCAGTTCTTC	CASSPSGGAYNEQFF	-	TRBV6-5	TRBD2	TRBJ2-1
TGTGCCAGCAGCCAATCGGGGACAGGGGAAGTGGGAAATCAGCCCCAGCATTTT	CASSQSGTGEVGNQPQHF	-	TRBV7-9	TRBD1	TRBJ1-5
TGTGCCAGCAGTTTGTGGGACAGGGTCTGCGAGCAGTACTTC	CASSLWDRVCEQYF	-	TRBV28	TRBD1	TRBJ2-7
TGTGCCAGCAGTGAAGCGGGCGTTAACTCTGGAAACACCATATATTTT	CASSEAGVNSGNTIYF	-	TRBV6-1	-	TRBJ1-3
TGTGCCTGGAGCCCGGGGGAAGGTCAGCCCCAGCATTTT	CAWSPGEGQPQHF	-	TRBV30	-	TRBJ1-5
TGTGCCAGCGCCCCAGGGCGACAGCCCCAGCATTTT	CASAPGRQPQHF	-	TRBV12-3/TRBV12-4	-	TRBJ1-5
TGTGCCACCAGTGATCCTATACGGGGAGCTTTCTCTGGAAACACCATATATTTT	CATSDPIRGAFSGNTIYF	-	TRBV24-1	-	TRBJ1-3
TGTGCCAGCAGCCCCGCGGCGGGAGGCGAGCAGTTCTTC	CASSPAAGGEQFF	-	TRBV7-2	TRBD2	TRBJ2-1
TGTGCCAGCAGCCCACAGTTCGGAAATCAGCCCCAGCATTTT	CASSPQFGNQPQHF	-	TRBV3-1/TRBV3-2	-	TRBJ1-5
TGCAGCGTTTCCATAACAGGGTACCCGAACACCGGGGAGCTGTTTTTT	CSVSITGYPNTGELFF	-	TRBV29-1	-	TRBJ2-2
TGCGCCAGCAGGGGAGGGGCACGGGGCTATGGCTACACCTTC	CASRGGARGYGYTF	-	TRBV10-2	-	TRBJ1-2
TGCGCCAGCAGCTCTACGCCTGACATTGAAAAAGGACTGTTTTTT	CASSSTPDIEKGLFF	-	TRBV5-1	-	TRBJ1-4
TGTGCCAGCAGCGGTGGGCAGGGCAATCAGCCCCAGCATTTT	CASSGGQGNQPQHF	-	TRBV7-2	-	TRBJ1-5